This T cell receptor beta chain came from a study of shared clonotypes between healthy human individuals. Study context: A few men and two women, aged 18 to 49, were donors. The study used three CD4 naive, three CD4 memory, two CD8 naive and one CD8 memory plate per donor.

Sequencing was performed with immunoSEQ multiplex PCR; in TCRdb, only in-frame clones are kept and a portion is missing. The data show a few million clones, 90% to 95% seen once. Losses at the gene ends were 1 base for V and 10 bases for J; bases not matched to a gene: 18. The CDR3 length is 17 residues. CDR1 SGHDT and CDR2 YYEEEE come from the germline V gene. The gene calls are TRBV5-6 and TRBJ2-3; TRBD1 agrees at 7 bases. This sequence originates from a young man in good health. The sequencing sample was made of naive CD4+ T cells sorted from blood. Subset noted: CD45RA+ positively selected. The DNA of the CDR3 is TGTGCCAGCAGCTTGCAGGGGGACACCCTCCCCAGGTCGGCGCAGTATTTT. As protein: CASSLQGDTLPRSAQYF.